This is a list of T cell receptor beta chains from one sample in a study of OX40 agonist ivuxolimab in advanced cancers. The method was immunoSEQ multiplex PCR; TCRdb's version includes in-frame clones alone and lacks a portion of them. The table includes roughly 80,000 clones, roughly 85% detected once. Material: CD4+ or CD8+ T cells sorted from blood, obtained in a trial of the OX40 agonist ivuxolimab. Receptors originate from an adult with an advanced solid tumor such as melanoma, head and neck, liver or kidney cancer. Both conserved end residues are part of each CDR3. Each record gives: D gene, V gene, J gene, clone size, CDR3 DNA, CDR3 protein. A D gene is named only where the DNA matches it firmly. Some rows mark clone size as missing; the rest say once, few, many or name a class of expanded clone.

-	TRBV7-2	TRBJ2-6	-	TGTGCCAGCAGCTTAGTTGGACAGCCTTCTGGGGCCAACGTCCTGACTTTC	CASSLVGQPSGANVLTF
TRBD2	TRBV27	TRBJ2-1	-	TGTGCCAGCAGTTTGGGGGGGATAGCGGGGAGAAATGAGCAGTTCTTC	CASSLGGIAGRNEQFF
-	TRBV7-2	TRBJ2-2	-	TGTGCCAGCAGGACAGTAGGGACCGGGGAGCTGTTTTTT	CASRTVGTGELFF
TRBD1	TRBV18	TRBJ2-2	-	TGTGCCAGCTCACGATCCCTATCGGGACAGGGTAACACCGGGGAGCTGTTTTTT	CASSRSLSGQGNTGELFF
TRBD1	TRBV7-2	TRBJ1-6	few	TGTGCCAGCAGTCCCGGACAGGGGGCGAAGGATTCACCCCTCCACTTT	CASSPGQGAKDSPLHF
-	TRBV4-2	TRBJ2-1	-	TGTGCCAGCAGCCGATCCGGGACATTCCCCAATGAGCAGTTCTTC	CASSRSGTFPNEQFF
-	TRBV12-5	TRBJ2-1	-	TGTGCTAGTGGTTTGATGCAGGGGAACTACAATGAGCAGTTCTTC	CASGLMQGNYNEQFF
-	TRBV30	TRBJ1-3	-	TGTGCCTCCTTAGGGGTGGGGAAGGGAGGAAACACCATATATTTT	CASLGVGKGGNTIYF
TRBD1	TRBV2	TRBJ2-7	-	TGTGCCAGCAGTGATCGAACGGACAGGGGGGCCGAGCAGTACTTC	CASSDRTDRGAEQYF
TRBD1	TRBV15	TRBJ1-3	-	TGTGCCACCAGCAGAGATCACACAGGGGCTGGAAACACCATATATTTT	CATSRDHTGAGNTIYF
TRBD2	TRBV27	TRBJ2-3	few	TGTGCCAGCAGTTTTCGGGGGGGCACAGATACGCAGTATTTT	CASSFRGGTDTQYF
TRBD1	TRBV15	TRBJ2-2	-	TGTGCCACCAGCAGACCCCCCGGACAGGGGGCGAACACCGGGGAGCTGTTTTTT	CATSRPPGQGANTGELFF
-	TRBV27	TRBJ1-1	-	TGTGCCAGCAGTACCCTTGGGGGCGCGAACACTGAAGCTTTCTTT	CASSTLGGANTEAFF
-	TRBV19	TRBJ1-2	-	TGTGCCAGTAGTCCGGGACCGCGGAGGGATGGCTACACCTTC	CASSPGPRRDGYTF
TRBD1	TRBV6-5	TRBJ1-6	few	TGTGCCAGCAGTTACCCGTCGGGACAGGGGGGTTCACCCCTCCACTTT	CASSYPSGQGGSPLHF
-	TRBV6-5	TRBJ2-3	-	TGTGCCAGCAGTATGCGGGATACGCAGTATTTT	CASSMRDTQYF
TRBD1	TRBV30	TRBJ1-1	-	TGTGCCTGGTCCCGGGACAGGAACACTGAAGCTTTCTTT	CAWSRDRNTEAFF
TRBD2	TRBV4-3	TRBJ2-5	-	TGCGCCAGCAGCCAAGATTTGGGACTAGCGGGGGATCAAGAGACCCAGTACTTC	CASSQDLGLAGDQETQYF
-	TRBV2	TRBJ2-1	-	TGTGCCAGCAGTGCCGGGACCAGTGGTGAGCAGTTCTTC	CASSAGTSGEQFF
-	TRBV2	TRBJ1-2	-	TGTGCCAGCAGTGAATGGAACTATGGCTACACCTTC	CASSEWNYGYTF
-	TRBV11-1	TRBJ2-3	-	TGTGCCAGCAGCTTAGACCAGGGCCTCACAGATACGCAGTATTTT	CASSLDQGLTDTQYF
TRBD1	TRBV5-4	TRBJ2-1	-	TGTGCCAGCAGCTCCAGACAGGGAAACAATGAGCAGTTCTTC	CASSSRQGNNEQFF
-	TRBV25-1	TRBJ1-4	few	TGTGCCAGCCGGGACCATAATGAAAAACTGTTTTTT	CASRDHNEKLFF
-	TRBV4-2	TRBJ1-4	-	TGTGCCAGCAGCCAAGACCTTGACATTTCTGGAGGTGAAAAACTGTTTTTT	CASSQDLDISGGEKLFF
-	TRBV19	TRBJ1-4	-	TGTGCCAGTAGGATAACAGATGCAACTAATGAAAAACTGTTTTTT	CASRITDATNEKLFF
TRBD1	TRBV18	TRBJ2-7	-	TGTGCCAGCTCCCCCGGGACAGGGGCGGTCGAGCAGTACTTC	CASSPGTGAVEQYF
-	TRBV7-2	TRBJ1-3	-	TGTGCCAGCAGCTTAATGGGAAACACCATATATTTT	CASSLMGNTIYF
TRBD2	TRBV5-1	TRBJ2-5	-	TGCGCCAGCAGCTTGGAAGGACTAGGATACCAAGAGACCCAGTACTTC	CASSLEGLGYQETQYF
-	TRBV15	TRBJ2-7	once	TGTGCCACCAGCAGAGACAGGGGCTACGAGCAGTACTTC	CATSRDRGYEQYF
-	TRBV5-6	TRBJ2-3	-	TGTGCCAGCAGCCAACGGGACACACTATACACAGATACGCAGTATTTT	CASSQRDTLYTDTQYF
-	TRBV7-6	TRBJ2-7	-	TGTGCCAGCAGCCCCCGGTACGGACCCTACGAGCAGTACTTC	CASSPRYGPYEQYF
TRBD2	TRBV19	TRBJ2-3	once	TGTGCCAGTAGTGCCAGACTAGCGGGGAGCACAGATACGCAGTATTTT	CASSARLAGSTDTQYF
-	TRBV4-2	TRBJ2-3	once	TGTGCCAGCAGCCAAGAGGCTACTAAAAAGGGCACAGATACGCAGTATTTT	CASSQEATKKGTDTQYF
-	TRBV30	TRBJ1-6	-	TGTGCCTGGAGATTAACAGGATTTTATAATTCACCCCTCCACTTT	CAWRLTGFYNSPLHF
-	TRBV6-6	TRBJ2-7	-	TGTGCCAGCCGGGACGGGCCCTACGAGCAGTACTTC	CASRDGPYEQYF
-	TRBV23-1	TRBJ1-2	-	TGCGCCAGCAGTCAATCCCGGCAGGCCGCTAACTATGGCTACACCTTC	CASSQSRQAANYGYTF
TRBD2	TRBV25-1	TRBJ2-3	-	TGTGCCAGCAGTGAGATGCGGGGGGGTGTAGATACGCAGTATTTT	CASSEMRGGVDTQYF
-	TRBV4-2	TRBJ1-1	-	TGTGCCAGCAGCCAAGAAGCCTCCCGGAACACTGAAGCTTTCTTT	CASSQEASRNTEAFF
TRBD1	TRBV15	TRBJ2-5	-	TGTGCCACCAGCAGGGACAGGGTTGGAGAGACCCAGTACTTC	CATSRDRVGETQYF
TRBD1	TRBV6-5	TRBJ1-2	-	TGTGCCACGAGGGGACAGGATAACTATGGCTACACCTTC	CATRGQDNYGYTF
-	TRBV5-6	TRBJ1-6	-	TGTGCCAGCAGTTCGACACCCAATTCACCCCTCCACTTT	CASSSTPNSPLHF
-	TRBV7-6	TRBJ2-2	-	TGTGCCAGCAGCCTGGGGACGACGAAAACCGGGGAGCTGTTTTTT	CASSLGTTKTGELFF
-	TRBV7-2	TRBJ2-2	-	TGTGCCAGCAGCTTAGTTGTTGGCAGGGCGAACACCGGGGAGCTGTTTTTT	CASSLVVGRANTGELFF
-	TRBV7-9	TRBJ1-3	once	TGTGCCAGCAGCACCCAGTCCACGGGATCCGGAAACACCATATATTTT	CASSTQSTGSGNTIYF
-	TRBV6-1	TRBJ2-5	-	TGTGCCAGCAGTCTGACTAGGGACGGGACCCAGTACTTC	CASSLTRDGTQYF
TRBD2	TRBV5-1	TRBJ2-1	-	TGCGCCAGCAGCTTGGAAACTAGCGGGGGGGCTAAGTACAATGAGCAGTTCTTC	CASSLETSGGAKYNEQFF
-	TRBV6-5	TRBJ2-5	-	TGTGCCAGCAGCGGAAACCAAGAGACCCAGTACTTC	CASSGNQETQYF
-	TRBV19	TRBJ1-5	-	TGTGCCAGTAGTAGGGGGACTCAAGGGAATCAGCCCCAGCATTTT	CASSRGTQGNQPQHF
-	TRBV12-5	TRBJ2-7	-	TGTGCTAGTGGTGGGTACGAGCAGTACTTC	CASGGYEQYF
-	TRBV7-2	TRBJ1-1	-	TGTGCCAGCAGCTCCTCCCGGGACCGTCTCACTGAAGCTTTCTTT	CASSSSRDRLTEAFF
-	TRBV7-8	TRBJ2-7	-	TGTGCCAGCAGCCCCCTCTACGAGCAGTACTTC	CASSPLYEQYF
TRBD2	TRBV4-2	TRBJ2-1	-	TGTGCCAGCCGACGGGGGGAACGGGGGTACAATGAGCAGTTCTTC	CASRRGERGYNEQFF
-	TRBV4-1	TRBJ2-1	once	TGCGCCAGCAGCCGAGTTCCCCAGGCCTACAATGAGCAGTTCTTC	CASSRVPQAYNEQFF
TRBD2	TRBV4-1	TRBJ2-5	-	TGCGCAAGCGGGGCGGCGCTGGTGGAGACCCAGTACTTC	CASGAALVETQYF
TRBD1	TRBV29-1	TRBJ1-5	-	TGCAGCGTTGTCACAGGGGAGGCTCAGCCCCAGCATTTT	CSVVTGEAQPQHF
-	TRBV6-5	TRBJ2-7	-	TGTGCCAGCACGCCCGGGCGGGAATCCGAGCAGTACTTC	CASTPGRESEQYF
TRBD1	TRBV19	TRBJ1-5	-	TGTGCCAGTAGTCTCCGGGACAGGGTCAATAGCAATCAGCCCCAGCATTTT	CASSLRDRVNSNQPQHF
-	TRBV5-4	TRBJ2-3	-	TGTGCCAGCAGCCTTAGGGGCCTTAGCACAGATACGCAGTATTTT	CASSLRGLSTDTQYF
TRBD1	TRBV10-3	TRBJ2-2	-	TGTGCCATCAGTAACAGGGGCCCGCTGGACACCGGGGAGCTGTTTTTT	CAISNRGPLDTGELFF
-	TRBV7-2	TRBJ1-3	-	TGTGCCAGCAGCTTCTTGCAGCACACACCCAACTCTGGAAACACCATATATTTT	CASSFLQHTPNSGNTIYF